The 24 T cell receptor beta chains in this list originate from one sample, sequenced in a study of HIV-infected patients and healthy controls. Whole blood was used without fractionation, so all unsorted peripheral T cells were included. Alpha and beta constant-region primers primed reverse transcription of about 470 ng RNA. Each of the alpha and beta chains got its own library through chain-specific third strand synthesis with indices. TCRdb re-analysed the 5' RACE reads in MiXCR, keeping a single row per CDR3 protein. The table includes about 15,000 distinct CDR3 sequences, under 9.5% detected once. Sequences were obtained from blood. The receptors derive from an adult in good health.

This clonotype showed up many times. An end of the junction does not agree with germline; a read error may underlie this. The CDR3 sequence: CASSNNQETQYF. CDR3 DNA sequence: TGTGCCAGCAGCAACAACCAGGAGACCCAGTACTTC. The V call is TRBV28, the J call TRBJ2-5; D is undetermined. This CDR3 is 12 amino acids long. Germline CDR1 and CDR2: MDHEN and SYDVKM.

This clonotype was recorded many times. V gene TRBV4-1 combines with J gene TRBJ2-5, with 10 bases fitting TRBD2. The CDR3 is 14 amino acids. V was clipped by 4 bases and J by 5 bases; unmatched bases: 4. Germline values: CDR1 MGHRA, CDR2 YSYEKL. The CDR3 DNA follows: TGCGCCAGCAGCCGGGGACTAGCGAGCGAGACCCAGTACTTC. It encodes CASSRGLASETQYF.

This clonotype was seen ten or more times. The V call is TRBV27, the J call TRBJ2-3; no clear D. The length of the CDR3 is 14 residues. Between the trimmed V and J ends, which lost 3 bases and 2 bases, there was a span of 9 bases. The V gene's germline CDR1 is MNHEY and CDR2 SMNVEV (reference sequence). The CDR3 coding sequence is TGTGCCAGCAGTTTGACACACCCCACAGATACGCAGTATTTT. This sequence encodes CASSLTHPTDTQYF.

About this clonotype itself: A single base separates this from a much larger clone, so it may be a read error. The chain is built from TRBV29-1 and TRBJ2-5; 8 bases agree with TRBD2. The CDR3 totals 14 residues. The ends lost 6 bases at V and 7 bases at J; junction bases unmatched: 13. Per the germline V gene, CDR1 is SQVTM and CDR2 is ANQGSEA. Written as DNA, the CDR3 is TGCAGCGTGGCGGGAGGATGGGAGTGGGGGACCCAGTACTTC. Translating it yields CSVAGGWEWGTQYF.

The V call is TRBV6-2 or TRBV6-3, the J call TRBJ1-4; no clear D gene. Looked up from germline, CDR1 is MNHEY and CDR2 is SVGEGT. This CDR3 is built from 11 residues. V dropped 8 bases and J dropped 14 bases, with 15 bases sitting between them. In nucleotides, the CDR3 is TGTGCCAGCGGAGTATCCGGGCCCCTGTTTTTT. This sequence encodes CASGVSGPLFF.

The chain has TRBV5-6 and TRBJ2-7; D gene unclear. V lost 0 bases and J 6 bases, leaving 7 bases between the germline ends. Germline lookup yields CDR1 SGHDT and CDR2 YYEEEE. This CDR3 has 12 residues. This chain's CDR3 is CASSLGSVEQYV. CDR3 bases: TGTGCCAGCAGCTTGGGGTCGGTCGAGCAGTACGTC.

This clonotype was found many times. The rearrangement links TRBV29-1 to TRBJ2-7, with D perhaps TRBD1 (5 bases). CDR3 length equals 12 residues. V was cut by 5 bases and J by 4 bases, with 12 bases left in between. From germline, CDR1 is SQVTM and CDR2 ANQGSEA. The CDR3 reads CSVMAGIYEQYF. The CDR3 DNA reads TGCAGCGTTATGGCAGGGATTTACGAGCAGTACTTC.

This clonotype was counted many times. J is TRBJ1-2 and V is TRBV28; 12 positions match TRBD1. V lost 5 bases, J lost 7 bases, and 8 bases stayed unmatched. The germline V gene has CDR1 MDHEN and CDR2 SYDVKM. The length of the CDR3 is 15 residues. CDR3 in DNA: TGTGCCAGCAGTCCCCCGGGACAGGGGGCTTCTGGCTACACCTTC. This sequence encodes CASSPPGQGASGYTF.

Ten or more counts support this clonotype. The chain links TRBV5-1 to TRBJ2-2; D remains unclear. Deletions cut 0 bases from V and 6 bases from J, with 0 bases between. The V gene's germline CDR1 is SGHRS and CDR2 YFSETQ. The CDR3 sequence is 11 residues long. CDR3 loop: CASSLAGELFF. The CDR3 region has the DNA TGCGCCAGCAGCTTGGCCGGGGAGCTGTTTTTT.

In this sample, this clonotype turned up many times. V usage is TRBV7-2 and J usage is TRBJ2-5; D is uncertain. Trimming cost V 6 bases and J 9 bases, with 11 bases left between them. Germline values: CDR1 SGHTA, CDR2 FQGNSA. The length of the CDR3 is 11 residues. The DNA of the CDR3 is TGTGCCAGCAGAGATGGTCTCGCCCAGTACTTC. Its translation: CASRDGLAQYF.

This clonotype was counted many times. V gene TRBV7-8 combines with J gene TRBJ2-3, with a possible D match to TRBD1 (5 bases). CDR1 SGHVS and CDR2 FQNEAQ come from the germline V gene. The CDR3 contains 17 residues. Trimming cost V 0 bases and J 1 base, with 14 bases left between them. CDR3: CASSLASTAVRTDTQYF. In nucleotides, the CDR3 is TGTGCCAGCAGCTTAGCTTCGACAGCTGTTCGCACAGATACGCAGTATTTT.

CDR3 DNA: TGTGCCAGCAGCTCTAGCGGGAGGGCCATTGAGCAGTTCTTC. Its protein is CASSSSGRAIEQFF. V usage is TRBV7-3 and J usage is TRBJ2-1; 12 bases match TRBD2. The germline gives CDR1 SGHTA, CDR2 FQGTGA. After removal of 4 bases from V and 9 bases from J, the junction contained 4 bases not matched to a gene. This CDR3 has 14 residues.

This clonotype is classed as medium-sized. The chain joins TRBV3-1 to TRBJ1-6, with D hard to call. This CDR3 has 15 amino acids. Trimming took 1 base from V and 9 from J, leaving 13 bases between them. Germline CDR1 reads LGHDT; CDR2 reads YNNKEL (reference sequence). Here the CDR3 reads CASSQGRYSSSPLHF. DNA of the CDR3: TGTGCCAGCAGCCAAGGTCGCTACAGTAGTTCACCCCTCCACTTT.

This clonotype has a handful of counts. The genes are TRBV6-5 and TRBJ2-3; 7 nucleotides align to TRBD2. This CDR3 has 15 residues. In germline, CDR1 is MNHEY, CDR2 SVGAGI. V shed 5 bases and J 3 bases; nucleotides not matched to a gene: 8. CDR3 region: CASSPGLVSTDTQYF. CDR3 in DNA: TGTGCCAGCAGTCCAGGACTAGTCAGTACAGATACGCAGTATTTT.

This clonotype occurred many times. The V call is TRBV7-9, the J call TRBJ1-4; D not certain. This CDR3 contains 14 residues. With 1 base removed from V and 4 bases from J, the gap between germline ends came to 7 bases. Germline values: CDR1 SEHNR, CDR2 FQNEAQ (reference sequence). The CDR3 here is CASSLGQLNEKLFF. DNA for the CDR3: TGTGCCAGCAGCTTAGGGCAGCTTAATGAAAAACTGTTTTTT.

This clonotype was counted many times. V usage is TRBV14 and J usage is TRBJ1-2; the D is unclear. CDR3 length: 12 amino acids. In germline, CDR1 is SGHDN, CDR2 FVKESK. Between the trimmed V and J ends, which lost 1 base and 7 bases, there was a span of 7 bases. The DNA for the CDR3 is TGTGCCAGCAGCCAAGCGGGTTCTGGCTACACCTTC. It translates to CASSQAGSGYTF.

This rearrangement joins TRBV20-1 to TRBJ1-6; the D gene is possibly TRBD1 (5 bases). Germline CDR1 is DFQATT and CDR2 is SNEGSKA (reference sequence). This CDR3 comprises 12 residues. V was shortened by 6 bases and J by 6 bases, with 9 bases between the two germline ends. CDR3 bases: TGCAGTGCCGGGACCTTTAATTCACCCCTCCACTTT. It is translated as CSAGTFNSPLHF.

This clonotype is labeled medium-sized. This rearrangement joins TRBV5-1 to TRBJ1-1; D not resolved. The germline V and J ends were trimmed by 9 bases and 1 base, with 13 bases remaining between them. Germline CDR1 SGHRS, CDR2 YFSETQ. This CDR3 is built from 13 residues. The CDR3 DNA sequence: TGCGCCACCAAACTACAAGCGAACACTGAAGCTTTCTTT. Its protein is CATKLQANTEAFF. Using reference TRBV5-1 and TRBJ1-1 for the parts outside the CDR3, the full variable domain is KAGVTQTPRYLIKTRGQQVTLSCSPISGHRSVSWYQQTPGQGLQFLFEYFSETQRNKGNFPGRFSGRQFSNSRSEMNVSTLELGDSALYLCATKLQANTEAFFGQGTRLTVV.

Ten or more counts support this clonotype. J is TRBJ1-1 and V is TRBV5-1; TRBD1 aligns across 8 bases. V lost 3 bases, J lost 5 bases, and 9 bases stayed unmatched. The CDR3 extends over 15 amino acids. Germline assignment: CDR1 SGHRS and CDR2 YFSETQ. The CDR3 is CASSWATGVVTEAFF. The CDR3 DNA reads TGCGCCAGCAGCTGGGCGACAGGGGTCGTTACTGAAGCTTTCTTT.

This clonotype was seen many times. The chain links TRBV6-5 to TRBJ2-5, with a tentative D call TRBD2 (5 bases). CDR3 length equals 13 residues. V was cut by 9 bases and J by 3 bases, with 14 bases left in between. The germline V gene encodes CDR1 MNHEY and CDR2 SVGAGI. CDR3 amino acids: CASKLGSKETQYF. The CDR3 DNA is TGTGCCAGTAAACTAGGCTCGAAAGAGACCCAGTACTTC.

V is TRBV15 and J is TRBJ2-1; 8 bases line up with TRBD2. In germline, CDR1 is LNHNV, CDR2 YYDKDF (reference sequence). This CDR3 spans 17 amino acids. The ends lost 4 bases at V and 7 bases at J; junction bases unmatched: 15. The CDR3 DNA reads TGTGCCACCAGCAAAAGAAAGGTAGCGGGACGGCGGAATGAGCAGTTCTTC. Translating gives CATSKRKVAGRRNEQFF.

Worth noting for this clonotype: This sequence may be a read error, since a much larger clone differs from it by one base. The rearrangement links TRBV7-2 to TRBJ2-5; 9 bases are a match to TRBD1. Germline V gene sequence: CDR1 SGHTA, CDR2 FQGNSA. The CDR3 extends over 15 amino acids. Here the CDR3 reads CAGSRQGGYQETQYF. CDR3 nucleotides: TGTGCCGGCAGCCGACAGGGGGGATACCAAGAGACCCAGTACTTC.

This clonotype was observed many times. CDR3 residues: CASSLPLDHEQYV. DNA of the CDR3: TGTGCCAGCAGCTTGCCTCTGGATCACGAGCAGTACGTC. J is TRBJ2-7 and V is TRBV7-6; D unresolved. Deletions cut 3 bases from V and 5 bases from J, with 11 bases between. This CDR3 is built from 13 residues. Germline CDR1 is SGHVS and CDR2 is FNYEAQ.

This clonotype was observed a handful of times. The V and J genes are TRBV5-6 and TRBJ2-7; D might be TRBD1 or TRBD2, each matching 6 bases. The CDR3 runs to 14 residues. Germline CDR1 SGHDT, CDR2 YYEEEE. The V gene lost 3 bases and the J gene lost 6 bases, with 16 bases spanning the gap. The CDR3 loop reads CASSWGEFRGEQYF. The DNA of the CDR3 is TGTGCCAGCAGCTGGGGGGAGTTCAGGGGCGAGCAGTACTTC.